This entry describes one T cell receptor beta chain. This clone was seen more than once but under ten times. Its antigen is currently not known. No base quality values were provided; no much bigger clone lies one nucleotide off. The cohort was made up of roughly 670 healthy bone marrow donors. At the time of sampling, every cohort member was nominally healthy, though immune exposures that went unrecorded were likely present. The donor tested CMV seronegative and was one of the 352 seronegative cohort members. A peripheral blood sample was collected from each donor, and TCR beta sequencing was performed on peripheral blood mononuclear cells. The Qiagen DNeasy Blood Extraction Kit was used to extract genomic DNA from the blood cell samples. The data belong to a study of cytomegalovirus exposure and HLA in healthy donors (dated by TCRdb to the late 2010s). A note on the overall study: An earlier analysis of some 550 of the donors reported 250 to 300 Gb of sequence data and roughly 100 million unique TCR beta sequences from about 179 million T cells. Rather than using new phenotypic data, the later analysis identified candidate immune exposures from TCR beta sequences and from how often those sequences occurred across donors. The study aimed to test whether cataloging public T cell receptors could reveal signatures of past pathogen exposure. To study patterns of TCR occurrence, a later analysis re-analyzed previously published TCR beta repertoires from 550 to 800 donors and added high-resolution HLA genotyping. Class I and class II HLA loci were covered by the typing at four-digit resolution. A later genetic analysis used genome-wide SNP genotypes for 398 of the 666 donors, treating that subset as a discovery cohort. Typing coverage differed by locus: A, B, C, DRB1 and DQB1 were typed in roughly 629-640 donors, DQA1 in approximately 520, DPA1 in 600 to 610, and DPB1 in approximately 450. Among around 400 genotyped donors of the cohort, an average of 235,054 unique TCR beta nucleotide sequences were sequenced per donor, roughly a sixth of them non-productive. All discovery cohort repertoires had been generated using a single sequencing platform. Among the 398 genotyped donors, about 83% belonged to the genetic ancestry cluster associated with self-reported Caucasian donors. An earlier analysis of 587 of the donors used high-throughput TCR beta sequencing to judge whether each TCR beta V gene segment behaved as functional or pseudogenic. Roughly 300 gigabases of sequencing data and around 88 million unique TCR sequences made up an early release that covered nearly 650 HLA-typed donors. Donor age, sex, ethnicity and CMV serostatus were compiled together with the repertoire data. The study profiled the T cell repertoires of hundreds of subjects by immunosequencing and related them to cytomegalovirus serostatus. High-throughput TCR immunosequencing, statistical association of individual TCRs with disease status, and machine learning were combined to predict cytomegalovirus infection status. A handful of DR-DQ haplotypes were handled as single units for association and clustering because linkage in the cohort was strong. Besides the first cohort of approximately 710 subjects, a separate validation cohort made up of 120 or so different subjects was used. On the study overall, not on this receptor specifically: A further reported finding was that TCR beta sequences accurately predicted the HLA-A and HLA-B alleles for most subjects in the first cohort. When HLA alleles, especially DR and DQ, strongly co-occurred, attributing TCR associations to individual alleles was difficult. Presence/absence analyses assumed roughly uniform sequencing depth across donors, an assumption that may not hold. In a later analysis, most CMV-associated TCR beta chains were found to appear HLA-restricted, with HLA associations seemingly driven largely by CMV exposure. A total of some 180 TCR beta chains were listed by the study as associated with cytomegalovirus. In a later analysis, the rate of TCR association differed among HLA loci, with DRB1 alleles having the most associated TCRs and HLA-C alleles having the fewest. Broadly in line with IMGT annotations, most TCR beta V segments showed up in productive rearrangements about 90% or about 30% of the time in an earlier analysis of 450 to 600 of the donors. The classifier was reported to diagnose cytomegalovirus status with high specificity and sensitivity in both the original cohort and the validation cohort. According to the authors, the approach could potentially be generalized to other disease states and immunological phenotypes. Linkage disequilibrium might explain the correlated functional status among segregating V segments, but an unknown experimental factor could not be excluded. Specific HLA alleles were associated with 15,000 to 20,000 TCR beta sequences at a false discovery rate of 0.05 in a later analysis. According to a later analysis, parvovirus B19, influenza, CMV and Epstein-Barr virus appeared linked to several top co-occurrence clusters. Compared with equally common non-associated chains, HLA-associated TCR beta chains in a later analysis were more clonally expanded and had lower generation probabilities. Most TCR sequences were observed very rarely across donors, whereas some public TCRs were present in many individuals. Some IMGT-functional V segments, including TRBV6-2 and TRBV6-3, could not be distinguished by the 87-base-pair reads and were therefore excluded. Compared with the approximately 710-donor mean, donors in an Asian-associated ancestry cluster had fewer N-insertions in productive TCRs, according to a later genetic analysis. In a later genetic analysis, a missense DCLRE1C variant was associated with V-gene and J-gene trimming of TCR beta chains, and the association was replicated in an independent cohort. Because counts were too low, around 18 rarely observed V segments, including chromosome 9 orphons, were left out of the earlier analysis of about 620 of the donors. The sequencing pipeline was judged likely to have produced a cluster of highly shared sequence variants as a technical artifact. In vitro tests confirmed that three of the cytomegalovirus-associated TCR beta chains recognize cytomegalovirus antigens. HLA typing was unavailable for some donors at each locus, so association tests used only the typed subset. Immune exposure information for the cohort was limited to CMV serostatus. This cohort had only TCR beta chains sequenced, and the lack of alpha or paired-chain data limited which features could be detected.

Receptors were amplified or captured by the immunoSEQ multiplex PCR assay. For the multiplex PCR, a mixture combining 60 forward primers for TCR Vbeta segments and 13 reverse primers for TCR Jbeta segments was used. A multiplex PCR assay on genomic DNA amplified the CDR3 region of rearranged TCR beta genes. The amplified TCR beta libraries were sequenced on the Illumina HiSeq System as 87-base-pair reads. Under the source paper's analysis protocol: A later analysis tallied around 80 million unique TCR beta chains across the approximately 670 repertoires, and approximately 12 million of those chains were shared by two or more donors. Raw reads were error-corrected and collapsed into unique sequences by a nearest-neighbor algorithm in which closely related sequences were merged to remove PCR and sequencing errors. V, D and J gene segments were assigned by aligning CDR3 sequences to IMGT reference sequences. For a sequence to be retained, at least a six-nucleotide match to both a V gene segment and a J gene segment was required. A rearrangement was called productive if the CDR3 had no stop codons and remained in frame with V and J, and every other rearrangement was called non-productive. Following IMGT convention, CDR3 was defined as the stretch from the second conserved V-encoded cysteine up to the conserved J-encoded phenylalanine. The earlier analysis of 550 to 650 of the donors excluded any sequence lacking an unambiguous match to a single V gene segment. An earlier analysis of several hundred of the donors called V segments functional above 56.7% productive rearrangements and segregating when the between-donor standard deviation exceeded 5%. A statistical classification framework was built for diagnosing cytomegalovirus status from the catalog of TCR beta chain sequences. In a later analysis, TCR nucleotide sequences were compared against IMGT/GENE-DB human TR gene sequences so that V and J genes could be assigned. The TCRdist pipeline was used in a later analysis to assign CDR3 sequences and most-parsimonious VDJ recombination scenarios. A later analysis defined each TCR beta chain by its CDR3 amino acid sequence plus V-gene family, and excluded reads lacking a unique V-gene family. In a later analysis, fewer than 650 highly shared, low-generation-probability nucleotide sequences were removed to address suspected cross-contamination and a sequencing artifact. A later analysis calculated a clonal expansion index for each public chain from normalized within-repertoire ranks of inferred template counts. Generation probabilities in a later analysis came from a VDJ recombination model fitted to out-of-frame rearrangements, and those results were checked against IGoR. A later analysis scored TCR-TCR, TCR-HLA and TCR-CMV co-occurrence with hypergeometric tests, applying a repertoire-size bias correction to TCR pairs. To estimate false discovery rates, a later analysis permuted the HLA or CMV assignments 20 times. In a later analysis, co-occurring TCRs were grouped using DBSCAN, and TCRdist sequence similarity was added for clustering within HLA-allele-positive subsets. Repertoires with fewer than 30,000 or more than 120,000 public chains were left out of co-occurrence clustering, as were four to six repertoires with anomalous nucleotide sharing. TCRdb took over this immuneACCESS table, retaining in-frame rearrangements with V and J assigned. Such tables are incomplete; in checked studies, under half of the missing clones stem from an unresolved V gene, and the remainder is unexplained. V, J and clone size were drawn from that table, and D and trimming were deduced from the DNA. The sample includes about 180,000 clones, with around 76% observed a single time. 1.5% of the sample is in the top ten clones.

CDR3 length: 15 amino acids, cysteine to phenylalanine. Left in the record is the CDR3 DNA by itself, 45 bases read in frame from the first base. V is clipped by 0 bases and J by 3 bases, and the sequence between their germline boundaries is 12 bases long. In the germline V gene, CDR1 corresponds to SGDLS and CDR2 to YYNGEE. The clonotype comes from a man aged 40-49 years in good health and CMV-seronegative. Rearrangement joined TRBV9 to TRBJ1-2; the D gene cannot be named for sure. Sequencing was performed on PBMCs. The CDR3 here reads CASSVGRSRDYGYTF. The DNA is as follows: TGTGCCAGCAGCGTAGGAAGGTCCCGGGACTATGGCTACACCTTC. When the CDR3 is completed using the reference TRBV9 and TRBJ1-2 genes on either side, the full variable domain is DSGVTQTPKHLITATGQRVTLRCSPRSGDLSVYWYQQSLDQGLQFLIQYYNGEERAKGNILERFSAQQFPDLHSELNLSSLELGDSALYFCASSVGRSRDYGYTFGSGTRLTVV.